Following are 20 T cell receptor beta chains from one sample sequenced in a study of cytomegalovirus exposure and HLA in healthy donors. Researchers ran the PCR with 60 Vbeta and 13 Jbeta primers. Only in-frame clones appear in the TCRdb table, and some are missing; sequencing was by immunoSEQ multiplex PCR. The table lists fewer than 250,000 clones, 82% of them singletons. The sequenced sample consisted of PBMCs. The receptors originated from a man aged 35-49 years in good health and CMV-seropositive.

The V call is TRBV30, the J call TRBJ2-3; possible D gene TRBD2, 6 bases. The germline CDR1 and CDR2 sequences are GTSNPN and SVGIG (reference sequence). V was cut by 6 bases and J by 3 bases, with 16 bases left in between. CDR3 length: 14 residues. The CDR3 region is CACLWRRGTDTQYF. CDR3 DNA sequence: TGTGCCTGCCTTTGGAGGAGGGGAACAGATACGCAGTATTTT. The variable domain in full, completed from reference TRBV30 and TRBJ2-3, reads SQTIHQWPATLVQPVGSPLSLECTVEGTSNPNLYWYRQAAGRGLQLLFYSVGIGQISSEVPQNLSASRPQDRQFILSSKKLLLSDSGFYLCACLWRRGTDTQYFGPGTRLTVL.

This clone was detected only once. The chain combines TRBV6-1 with TRBJ2-7; D ambiguous. Trimming removed 0 bases from V and 4 bases from J, with 7 bases in between. Germline V gene sequence: CDR1 MNHNS, CDR2 SASEGT. CDR3 size: 13 residues. In DNA form, the CDR3 reads TGTGCCAGCAGTGAAGCGGCACTATACGAGCAGTACTTC. Translated: CASSEAALYEQYF.

Note on this clone: The junction differs from germline at one of its ends, possibly a read error. The chain combines TRBV7-9 with TRBJ1-5; D possibly corresponds to TRBD1 (5 bases). CDR3 length equals 12 residues. Germline V gene lookup returns CDR1 SEHNR and CDR2 FQNEAQ (reference sequence). The CDR3 bases are TGTTCCAGCAGCGCGGGGGGGACGCCCCAGCATTTT. Translation: CSSSAGGTPQHF.

The rearrangement uses TRBV7-6 and TRBJ2-2, with no clear D. Trimming shortened V by 6 bases and J by 0 bases, and 11 bases separated the two germline ends. CDR1 and CDR2 (germline): SGHVS, FNYEAQ. The CDR3 has 15 residues. CDR3 DNA: TGTGCCAGCAGTCCCGTTACATCGAACACCGGGGAGCTGTTTTTT. Amino acids: CASSPVTSNTGELFF. The whole variable domain, filled in from reference TRBV7-6 and TRBJ2-2, reads GAGVSQSPRYKVTKRGQDVALRCDPISGHVSLYWYRQALGQGPEFLTYFNYEAQQDKSGLPNDRFSAERPEGSISTLTIQRTEQRDSAMYRCASSPVTSNTGELFFGEGSRLTVL.

This chain joins TRBV28 and TRBJ2-7; D not certain. This CDR3 contains 14 residues. Trimming took off 5 bases at V and 2 bases at J, with 13 bases between the two ends. The germline CDR1 and CDR2 sequences are MDHEN and SYDVKM. The CDR3: CASSPPGRAYEQYF. In DNA form, the CDR3 reads TGTGCCAGCAGTCCCCCAGGCAGAGCCTACGAGCAGTACTTC.

CDR3 nucleotide sequence: TGCGCCAGCAGCCCTAGTAACTATGGCTACACCTTC. Protein sequence: CASSPSNYGYTF. The J gene is TRBJ1-2, the V gene TRBV5-1; unclear D gene. In germline, CDR1 is SGHRS, CDR2 YFSETQ. The CDR3 covers 12 residues. Trimming shortened V by 4 bases and J by 1 base, and 5 bases separated the two germline ends.

This clone was detected only once. V gene TRBV5-4 combines with J gene TRBJ2-1; 9 bases align to TRBD2. Trimming removed 0 bases from V and 12 bases from J; junction bases left unmatched: 16. From germline, CDR1 is SGHNT and CDR2 YYREEE (reference sequence). This CDR3 contains 17 residues. The CDR3 DNA follows: TGTGCCAGCAGCTTGGGGTCTAGCGGGGTCCTCCTTCATGGGCAGTTCTTC. Translated: CASSLGSSGVLLHGQFF.

The chain combines TRBV9 with TRBJ1-1; a possible D gene is TRBD1 (6 bases). CDR1 and CDR2 from the germline V gene are SGDLS and YYNGEE. The CDR3 runs 13 residues. Trimming left V 4 bases short and J 2 bases short, with 9 bases between. For the CDR3, the DNA is TGTGCCAGCAGCCCACAGGGTAACACTGAAGCTTTCTTT. Its protein is CASSPQGNTEAFF.

The chain joins TRBV5-6 to TRBJ2-7; 7 positions agree with TRBD2. J was trimmed by 6 bases and V by 4 bases; bases with no gene match: 4. The CDR3 runs to 12 residues. Germline CDR1 is SGHDT and CDR2 is YYEEEE. The CDR3 reads CASSPGGGEQYV. CDR3 DNA: TGTGCCAGCAGCCCTGGGGGGGGCGAGCAGTACGTC.

Written as DNA, the CDR3 is TGTGCCAGCAGCTTAGCGGGGGACTACGAGCAGTACGTC. Its protein is CASSLAGDYEQYV. The chain uses TRBV7-8 and TRBJ2-7, with D tentatively TRBD1 or TRBD2 (5 bases each). CDR3 length: 13 residues. Germline values: CDR1 SGHVS, CDR2 FQNEAQ. Trimming cost V 0 bases and J 3 bases, with 6 bases left between them.

The CDR3 DNA reads as TGCGCCAGCGGTCTCCAGGGGGCTACCGGGGAGCTGTTTTTT. It specifies CASGLQGATGELFF. The chain recombines TRBV4-1 with TRBJ2-2, with 8 bases that match TRBD1. CDR3 length: 14 amino acids. The trim removed 8 bases at V and 5 bases at J, leaving 7 bases unmatched. The germline V gene encodes CDR1 MGHRA and CDR2 YSYEKL.

This chain links TRBV6-1 with TRBJ2-1; D is perhaps TRBD2 (6 bases). Trimming shortened V by 3 bases and J by 6 bases, and 12 bases separated the two germline ends. Germline CDR1 and CDR2: MNHNS and SASEGT. The CDR3 is 14 amino acids. Here the CDR3 DNA reads TGTGCCAGCAGTGATCCGGGACTCCTCAATGAGCAGTTCTTC. Amino acid sequence: CASSDPGLLNEQFF.

The rearrangement uses TRBV19 and TRBJ1-5, with 10 bases identical to TRBD1. J was trimmed by 4 bases and V by 4 bases; bases with no gene match: 1. Germline V CDR1 and CDR2: LNHDA, SQIVND (reference sequence). CDR3 length: 14 amino acids. In DNA, the CDR3 is TGTGCCAGTAGTACGGGACAGGGGAATCAGCCCCAGCATTTT. Translating gives CASSTGQGNQPQHF. Full variable domain (missing parts from reference TRBV19 and TRBJ1-5): DGGITQSPKYLFRKEGQNVTLSCEQNLNHDAMYWYRQDPGQGLRLIYYSQIVNDFQKGDIAEGYSVSREKKESFPLTVTSAQKNPTAFYLCASSTGQGNQPQHFGDGTRLSIL.

This clone was seen once. The gene calls are TRBV7-9 and TRBJ1-2, with D possibly TRBD1 on 5 matching bases. Trimming removed 4 bases from V and 7 bases from J, with 16 bases in between. The germline V gene has CDR1 SEHNR and CDR2 FQNEAQ (reference sequence). This CDR3 spans 14 amino acids. The chain's CDR3 is CASSWDGALPGYTF. CDR3 in DNA: TGTGCCAGCAGCTGGGATGGGGCTCTTCCTGGCTACACCTTC.

The chain employs TRBV19 and TRBJ1-1; D is uncertain. This CDR3 has 10 amino acids. V lost 11 bases, J lost 11 bases, and 15 bases lay in between. The germline CDR1 and CDR2 sequences are LNHDA and SQIVND (reference sequence). The DNA of the CDR3 is TGTGCCTCACGGGGAGGTTTGGCTTTCTTT. Its protein is CASRGGLAFF.

The gene calls are TRBV4-1 and TRBJ2-1; the match to TRBD1 covers 7 bases. The CDR3 spans 15 residues. The germline gives CDR1 MGHRA, CDR2 YSYEKL. V lost 0 bases and J lost 4; bases outside the gene matches: 3. The CDR3 region has the DNA TGCGCCAGCAGCCAAGATGAACAGGGGTACAATGAGCAGTTCTTC. It specifies CASSQDEQGYNEQFF.

The chain combines TRBV6-1 with TRBJ2-3; 9 positions agree with TRBD1. The germline V gene encodes CDR1 MNHNS and CDR2 SASEGT. After removal of 4 bases from V and 4 bases from J, the junction contained 6 bases not matched to a gene. CDR3 length equals 15 residues. The DNA for the CDR3 is TGTGCCAGCAGTGCCCGGACAGGGGAGTCAGATACGCAGTATTTT. It codes for CASSARTGESDTQYF.

The rearrangement links TRBV5-1 to TRBJ1-4, with 7 nucleotides matching TRBD1. There are 15 residues in the CDR3. Germline lookup yields CDR1 SGHRS and CDR2 YFSETQ. J was trimmed by 4 bases and V by 4 bases; bases with no gene match: 7. CDR3 coding DNA: TGCGCCAGCAGCGACGGGACAGTTGGTAATGAAAAACTGTTTTTT. Translating gives CASSDGTVGNEKLFF.

V and J are TRBV9 and TRBJ2-1; the match to TRBD2 covers 9 bases. With V trimmed by 3 bases and J by 8 bases, 9 bases remained unmatched. Germline V gene lookup returns CDR1 SGDLS and CDR2 YYNGEE. CDR3 length equals 15 residues. CDR3 region: CASSAGVREGDEQFF. For the CDR3, the DNA is TGTGCCAGCAGCGCGGGGGTGCGGGAGGGTGATGAGCAGTTCTTC.

The CDR3 here is CASSTGLSSGELFF. CDR3 coding DNA: TGCGCCAGCAGCACCGGACTGAGCTCCGGGGAGCTGTTTTTT. This rearrangement joins TRBV4-1 to TRBJ2-2; tentative D call: TRBD2 (5 bases). The CDR3 is 14 residues long. In germline, CDR1 is MGHRA, CDR2 YSYEKL. With 5 bases removed from V and 6 bases from J, the gap between germline ends came to 13 bases.